This TCR beta chain came from a study of blood T cell repertoires in COVID-19. Original processing notes: Reference gene primer amplification yielded estimated nucleated cell counts. Profiling relied on immunoSEQ multiplex PCR, and the TCRdb table lists in-frame clones only, not all of them. The DNA was the basis for D and trimming; V, J and clone size are from that table. The data hold roughly 250,000 clones, with roughly 84% observed a single time. The Seattle site enrolled patients during active infection and followed them longitudinally. Sequences were obtained from peripheral blood. The clonotype was recovered from a person aged 70 to 85 with COVID-19, enrolled during active disease.

The CDR3 nucleotides read TGTGCCAGCAGCCAACGCCGGGACAGGGGGGGGATCGGCGGCTACACCTTC. Amino acids: CASSQRRDRGGIGGYTF. V usage is TRBV3-1 (or the pseudogene TRBV3-2) and J usage is TRBJ1-2; 11 nucleotides agree with TRBD1. V was pared by 2 bases and J by 8 bases, with 13 bases of the junction left unmatched. The germline gives CDR1 LGHDT, CDR2 YNNKEL (reference sequence). The CDR3 sequence is 17 residues long.